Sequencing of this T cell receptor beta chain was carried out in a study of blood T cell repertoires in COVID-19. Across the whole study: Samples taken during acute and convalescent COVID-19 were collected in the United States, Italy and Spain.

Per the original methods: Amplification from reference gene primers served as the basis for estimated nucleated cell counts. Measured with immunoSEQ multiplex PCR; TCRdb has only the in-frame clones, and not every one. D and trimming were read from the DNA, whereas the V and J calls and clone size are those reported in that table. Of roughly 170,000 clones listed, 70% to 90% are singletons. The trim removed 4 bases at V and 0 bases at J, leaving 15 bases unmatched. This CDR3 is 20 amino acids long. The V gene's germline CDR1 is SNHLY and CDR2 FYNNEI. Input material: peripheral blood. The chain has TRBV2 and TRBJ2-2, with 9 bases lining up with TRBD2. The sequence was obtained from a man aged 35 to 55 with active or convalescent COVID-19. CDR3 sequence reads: CASSGSGLAQFFPNTGELFF. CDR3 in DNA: TGTGCCAGCAGTGGGAGCGGACTAGCGCAATTTTTTCCGAACACCGGGGAGCTGTTTTTT.